These 32 T cell receptor beta chains were all obtained from the same sample, sequenced in a study of chemoradiotherapy in HPV16-positive cancers. Data came from immunoSEQ multiplex PCR; TCRdb stores just in-frame clones and leaves some out. The table has some 13,000 clones, roughly four fifths seen once. The biological material was taken from a patient who underwent chemoradiotherapy. These receptors originate from a human donor with HPV-associated anogenital cancer.

The chain joins TRBV9 to TRBJ1-1; maybe TRBD1 (5 bases). The CDR3 has 15 amino acids. In germline, CDR1 is SGDLS, CDR2 YYNGEE. The V gene lost 0 bases and the J gene lost 1 base, with 10 bases spanning the gap. As DNA, the CDR3 is TGTGCCAGCAGCGTAGAACCCACAGGGAACACTGAAGCTTTCTTT. As protein: CASSVEPTGNTEAFF.

This clone has just one count. The rearrangement uses TRBV2 and TRBJ1-4; D uncertain. V was trimmed by 6 bases and J by 6 bases, leaving 8 bases between them. There are 12 residues in the CDR3. Germline V gene sequence: CDR1 SNHLY, CDR2 FYNNEI. The CDR3 coding sequence is TGTGCCAGCAGGGTGGACTATGAAAAACTGTTTTTT. Amino acids: CASRVDYEKLFF.

The chain recombines TRBV5-1 with TRBJ1-2, with D hard to call. The CDR3 has 13 amino acids. Germline V gene data show CDR1 as SGHRS and CDR2 as YFSETQ. Deletions cut 0 bases from V and 1 base from J, with 4 bases between. Here the CDR3 DNA reads TGCGCCAGCAGCTTGGAGGGTAACTATGGCTACACCTTC. Protein product: CASSLEGNYGYTF.

The chain employs TRBV11-2 and TRBJ1-3; no reliable D call. Germline CDR1 is SGHAT and CDR2 is FQNNGV. This CDR3 has 14 amino acids. The V gene lost 2 bases and the J gene lost 0 bases, with 5 bases spanning the gap. The DNA of the CDR3 is TGTGCCAGCAGCTTAATGGCCTCTGGAAACACCATATATTTT. Protein sequence: CASSLMASGNTIYF. Filled out from reference TRBV11-2 and TRBJ1-3, the complete variable domain reads EAGVAQSPRYKIIEKRQSVAFWCNPISGHATLYWYQQILGQGPKLLIQFQNNGVVDDSQLPKDRFSAERLKGVDSTLKIQPAKLEDSAVYLCASSLMASGNTIYFGEGSWLTVV.

This CDR3 is CASSLGTSGGSAIPYEQYF. As DNA, the CDR3 is TGCGCCAGCAGCTTGGGCACTAGCGGGGGGTCAGCCATACCCTACGAGCAGTACTTC. This chain connects TRBV5-1 to TRBJ2-7; 12 bases map to TRBD2. This CDR3 has 19 residues. The V gene end was trimmed by 0 bases and the J gene end by 2 bases; junction bases not matched to a gene: 12. In germline, CDR1 is SGHRS, CDR2 YFSETQ.

The chain recombines TRBV6-1 with TRBJ2-1; unclear D gene. V dropped 4 bases and J dropped 0 bases, with 13 bases sitting between them. CDR3 length equals 16 residues. Germline V CDR1 and CDR2: MNHNS, SASEGT. In DNA form, the CDR3 reads TGTGCCAGCAGTGCTTTGACTGGGATCTCCTACAATGAGCAGTTCTTC. It codes for CASSALTGISYNEQFF.

The chain employs TRBV11-2 and TRBJ1-2; no clear D. Trimming took off 5 bases at V and 4 bases at J, with 8 bases between the two ends. CDR3 size: 12 residues. Germline CDR1 reads SGHAT; CDR2 reads FQNNGV. This chain's CDR3 is CASSREGYGYTF. CDR3 bases: TGTGCCAGCAGCAGAGAGGGCTATGGCTACACCTTC.

The rearrangement uses TRBV18 and TRBJ1-1, with D tentatively TRBD1 (6 bases). The germline V and J ends were trimmed by 3 bases and 7 bases, with 12 bases remaining between them. Germline V gene data show CDR1 as KGHSH and CDR2 as LQKENI. This CDR3 has 13 amino acids. Written as DNA, the CDR3 is TGTGCCAGCTCACCCGGGACACTTTTTGAAGCTTTCTTT. Its protein is CASSPGTLFEAFF.

The table lists this clone with a count of one. V and J are TRBV18 and TRBJ1-2, with D possibly being TRBD1 (5 bases). Germline V gene sequence: CDR1 KGHSH, CDR2 LQKENI. Between the trimmed V and J ends, which lost 6 bases and 8 bases, there was a span of 10 bases. The CDR3 length is 11 residues. CDR3 DNA: TGTGCCAGCTCCTCGAAGGGGGGCTACACCTTC. This translates into CASSSKGGYTF.

The rearrangement joins TRBV30 to TRBJ1-2; tentative D call: TRBD1 (6 bases). Trimming removed 3 bases from V and 8 bases from J, with 16 bases in between. This CDR3 region has 13 residues. Per germline, CDR1 GTSNPN and CDR2 SVGIG (reference sequence). The CDR3 bases are TGTGCCTGGAGCCCAACAGGGATCTACGGCTACACCTTC. It translates to CAWSPTGIYGYTF.

In its sample, this clone was seen once. CDR3 protein: CASSLDRRGGTDTQYF. CDR3 bases: TGTGCCAGCAGCTTAGACCGGCGGGGGGGCACAGATACGCAGTATTTT. This chain joins TRBV5-6 and TRBJ2-3, with 8 bases identical to TRBD2. V lost 2 bases and J lost 1; bases outside the gene matches: 6. Germline V gene lookup returns CDR1 SGHDT and CDR2 YYEEEE. The CDR3 runs 16 residues.

The chain has TRBV27 and TRBJ1-2, with 8 nucleotides matching TRBD1. Germline V lookup: CDR1 MNHEY, CDR2 SMNVEV (reference sequence). The CDR3 consists of 16 residues. J gave up 3 bases and V 8 bases, and 14 bases lay outside the gene matches. CDR3 nucleotide sequence: TGTGCCAGCTCTACATCCCCGGCAGGGGGCCACTATGGCTACACCTTC. Residues: CASSTSPAGGHYGYTF.

In its sample, this clone was seen once. The J gene is TRBJ1-1, the V gene TRBV10-3, with TRBD1 identical over 7 bases. Unmatched junction bases numbered 6, after V lost 6 bases and J lost 2 bases. The germline V gene encodes CDR1 ENHRY and CDR2 SYGVKD. The CDR3 consists of 14 residues. The CDR3 region is CAIRNTGVNTEAFF. As DNA, the CDR3 is TGTGCCATCAGGAATACAGGGGTTAACACTGAAGCTTTCTTT.

This clone occurred once. This sequence joins TRBV7-3 and TRBJ1-1, with 8 bases lining up with TRBD1. With V trimmed by 4 bases and J by 5 bases, 9 bases remained unmatched. The CDR3 is made up of 15 amino acids. CDR1 is SGHTA, CDR2 FQGTGA, per germline. CDR3 protein: CASSSSQGARTEAFF. The DNA for the CDR3 is TGTGCCAGCAGCTCATCTCAGGGGGCGCGGACTGAAGCTTTCTTT. Complete variable domain (other parts from reference TRBV7-3 and TRBJ1-1): GAGVSQTPSNKVTEKGKYVELRCDPISGHTALYWYRQSLGQGPEFLIYFQGTGAADDSGLPNDRFFAVRPEGSVSTLKIQRTERGDSAVYLCASSSSQGARTEAFFGQGTRLTVV.

This clone was observed a handful of times. The genes are TRBV13 and TRBJ1-6; 8 bases map to TRBD1. The V and J ends lost 4 bases and 14 bases, in that order; junction bases with no gene match: 13. The CDR3 is 15 residues long. Per germline, CDR1 PRHDT and CDR2 FYEKMQ (reference sequence). The CDR3 nucleotides are TGTGCCAGCAGCTCATCTGGCACAGGGGGAAGGGCCCTCCACTTT. Encoded protein: CASSSSGTGGRALHF.

This chain joins TRBV5-6 and TRBJ1-1; no firm D call. Per germline, CDR1 SGHDT and CDR2 YYEEEE. Trimming took off 6 bases at V and 1 base at J, with 13 bases between the two ends. This CDR3 region has 14 residues. Here the CDR3 DNA reads TGTGCCAGCAAGCGATCCGGCCGGAACACTGAAGCTTTCTTT. This sequence encodes CASKRSGRNTEAFF.

The chain uses TRBV13 and TRBJ2-7; perhaps TRBD1 as D (5 bases). The V gene's germline CDR1 is PRHDT and CDR2 FYEKMQ (reference sequence). V was cut by 5 bases and J by 4 bases, with 18 bases left in between. The CDR3 consists of 15 residues. CDR3 sequence (DNA): TGTGCCAGCAGCACCTCCCGCCAGGGTTCGTACGAGCAGTACTTC. It is translated as CASSTSRQGSYEQYF.

The V call is TRBV4-3, the J call TRBJ1-5; D uncertain. Trimming took 0 bases from V and 6 from J, leaving 12 bases between them. The CDR3 loop spans 15 amino acids. Looked up from germline, CDR1 is LGHNA and CDR2 is YSLEER. This CDR3 reads CASSQDSIRAQPQHF. The CDR3 DNA reads TGCGCCAGCAGCCAAGATAGCATAAGGGCTCAGCCCCAGCATTTT.

This clone was recorded a few times. J is TRBJ1-1 and V is TRBV6-5, with a weak D call TRBD1 (5 bases). Germline CDR1 MNHEY, CDR2 SVGAGI. This CDR3 comprises 14 residues. V lost 7 bases and J lost 1, with 13 bases in between. DNA of the CDR3: TGTGCCAGCACTGAAGTCCAGGGGAACACTGAAGCTTTCTTT. Translation gives CASTEVQGNTEAFF.

The V call is TRBV7-2, the J call TRBJ2-7; either TRBD1 or TRBD2 may fit D (6 bases each). Germline V gene lookup returns CDR1 SGHTA and CDR2 FQGNSA. V lost 5 bases to trimming and J lost 3 bases, with 20 bases between them. This CDR3 comprises 16 residues. CDR3 coding DNA: TGTGCCAGCAGCAAAAACACCAACAGGGACTTCTACGAGCAGTACTTC. Amino acids: CASSKNTNRDFYEQYF.

This chain connects TRBV9 to TRBJ1-1; D not certain. This CDR3 region has 14 residues. Germline CDR1 is SGDLS and CDR2 is YYNGEE. V was cut by 0 bases and J by 4 bases, with 10 bases left in between. CDR3 protein: CASSVEPRGTEAFF. CDR3 DNA sequence: TGTGCCAGCAGCGTAGAGCCCCGGGGCACTGAAGCTTTCTTT.

The chain employs TRBV6-5 and TRBJ1-1; maybe TRBD1 (6 bases). The germline gives CDR1 MNHEY, CDR2 SVGAGI. V was shortened by 6 bases and J by 1 base, with 15 bases between the two germline ends. This CDR3 contains 15 residues. DNA for the CDR3: TGTGCCAGCAGCCGCGTAGGGGGGCGGAACACTGAAGCTTTCTTT. Residues: CASSRVGGRNTEAFF.

V and J are TRBV6-5 and TRBJ2-5; tentatively, D is TRBD2 (6 bases). Trimming took off 6 bases at V and 5 bases at J, with 19 bases between the two ends. Per germline, CDR1 MNHEY and CDR2 SVGAGI. CDR3 length equals 15 residues. The CDR3 region has the DNA TGTGCCAGCAGAGTAACTAGCTGGGCTGGGGAGACCCAGTACTTC. Its protein is CASRVTSWAGETQYF.

The chain employs TRBV6-6 and TRBJ1-5; tentative D call: TRBD1 (5 bases). Trimming removed 6 bases at V and 1 base at J, with 10 bases between. Germline CDR1 reads MNHNY; CDR2 reads SVGAGI (reference sequence). The CDR3 contains 14 residues. DNA for the CDR3: TGTGCCAGCAGGGGGGGGGTAAGCAATCAGCCCCAGCATTTT. Protein sequence: CASRGGVSNQPQHF.

The rearrangement joins TRBV28 to TRBJ1-1, with a weak D call TRBD1 (6 bases). CDR3 length: 13 amino acids. Per the germline V gene, CDR1 is MDHEN and CDR2 is SYDVKM. Trimming cost V 3 bases and J 4 bases, with 9 bases left between them. CDR3 in amino acids: CASSFRGITEAFF. Here the CDR3 DNA reads TGTGCCAGCAGTTTCAGGGGCATCACTGAAGCTTTCTTT.

This clone occurred once. The gene calls are TRBV14 and TRBJ2-3; D may be TRBD1 (7 bases). Trimming pared 2 bases from V and 7 bases from J, leaving 22 bases between. Germline V gene data show CDR1 as SGHDN and CDR2 as FVKESK. The CDR3 has 17 residues. CDR3 in amino acids: CASSQIRGGVGDYTQYF. In nucleotides, the CDR3 is TGTGCCAGCAGCCAAATAAGAGGGGGCGTTGGGGACTATACGCAGTATTTT.

V usage is TRBV27 and J usage is TRBJ2-1; D tentatively reads TRBD1 or TRBD2 (6 bases each). This CDR3 contains 16 residues. The germline V gene has CDR1 MNHEY and CDR2 SMNVEV (reference sequence). Trimming removed 5 bases from V and 4 bases from J, with 18 bases in between. The CDR3 protein is CASSPRGGNNYNEQFF. The CDR3 bases are TGTGCCAGCAGTCCCCGAGGGGGGAACAATTACAATGAGCAGTTCTTC.

The rearrangement uses TRBV9 and TRBJ2-1, with 12 bases matching TRBD2. The junction had 4 bases not matched to a gene; V was cut back by 0 bases and J by 9 bases. This CDR3 is built from 15 residues. CDR1 is SGDLS, CDR2 YYNGEE, per germline. The CDR3 here is CASSVGASGGAEQFF. The CDR3 DNA sequence: TGTGCCAGCAGCGTAGGAGCTAGCGGGGGGGCTGAGCAGTTCTTC.

V gene TRBV27 combines with J gene TRBJ1-5, with unresolved D. The CDR3 runs 15 residues. CDR1 is MNHEY and CDR2 is SMNVEV in the germline V gene (reference sequence). Trimming removed 3 bases at V and 1 base at J, with 10 bases between. The CDR3: CASSLAQSSNQPQHF. The CDR3 nucleotides are TGTGCCAGCAGTTTGGCACAGTCCAGCAATCAGCCCCAGCATTTT.

This rearrangement joins TRBV4-2 to TRBJ2-1; D perhaps matches TRBD2 (6 bases). The CDR3 has 15 amino acids. V was clipped by 3 bases and J by 2 bases, with 11 bases between them. Germline CDR1 reads LGHNA; CDR2 reads YNFKEQ. The CDR3 loop is CASSQRRGPYNEQFF. Here the CDR3 DNA reads TGTGCCAGCAGCCAGCGGCGGGGACCCTACAATGAGCAGTTCTTC.

The chain combines TRBV18 with TRBJ2-7; TRBD2 matches at 8 bases. Germline V gene data show CDR1 as KGHSH and CDR2 as LQKENI. The CDR3 extends over 15 amino acids. Trimming removed 3 bases from V and 6 bases from J; junction bases left unmatched: 10. Here the CDR3 DNA reads TGTGCCAGCTCACCTCGAGGAGCGGGAGATAGCGAGCAGTACTTC. Amino acids: CASSPRGAGDSEQYF.

The gene calls are TRBV6-1 and TRBJ1-5, with a weak D call TRBD1 (5 bases). The ends were cut back, 5 bases at V and 7 bases at J, with 18 bases in the middle. Looked up from germline, CDR1 is MNHNS and CDR2 is SASEGT. The CDR3 extends over 15 amino acids. DNA for the CDR3: TGTGCCAGCAGTCCCGGGACGGACATACAGCAGCCCCAGCATTTT. Its translation is CASSPGTDIQQPQHF.